The 20 T cell receptor beta chains given below trace back to one sample, sequenced in a study of blood T cell repertoires in COVID-19. The data were produced by immunoSEQ multiplex PCR, yet TCRdb's version contains in-frame clones alone and is incomplete. The top ten clones hold roughly a tenth of a sample with some 300,000 clones, just under 90% of them seen once. The sequencing sample was made of PBMCs or T cells enriched from blood (not recorded which). The receptors were gathered from a woman aged 25 to 45 who had recovered from COVID-19.

The CDR3 DNA reads as TGTGCCAGCAGGAAGGGGAGCACAGATACGCAGTATTTT. It yields the protein CASRKGSTDTQYF. The genes are TRBV28 and TRBJ2-3; D is perhaps TRBD1 (5 bases). Trimming removed 6 bases at V and 0 bases at J, with 7 bases between. CDR3 length: 13 amino acids. Germline V gene sequence: CDR1 MDHEN, CDR2 SYDVKM.

The chain is built from TRBV7-8 and TRBJ1-4; possible D gene TRBD1, 5 bases. Germline-derived CDR1 and CDR2 are SGHVS and FQNEAQ. This CDR3 has 15 residues. Between the trimmed V and J ends, which lost 4 bases and 0 bases, there was a span of 9 bases. CDR3: CASSSRGATNEKLFF. DNA for the CDR3: TGTGCCAGCAGCTCCCGGGGGGCAACTAATGAAAAACTGTTTTTT.

This chain connects TRBV7-9 to TRBJ1-1; 8 positions match TRBD1. J lost 0 bases, V lost 5 bases, and 5 bases had no gene match. Looked up from germline, CDR1 is SEHNR and CDR2 is FQNEAQ (reference sequence). The CDR3 sequence is 15 residues long. The CDR3 region has the DNA TGTGCCAGCAGCACCGGGACAGGTATGAACACTGAAGCTTTCTTT. It specifies CASSTGTGMNTEAFF.

This rearrangement joins TRBV12-5 to TRBJ1-3, with D possibly being TRBD1 (5 bases). CDR1 LGHNT and CDR2 FRNRAP come from the germline V gene. This CDR3 comprises 13 residues. V was clipped by 6 bases and J by 0 bases, with 6 bases between them. CDR3 protein: CASGQASGNTIYF. The DNA of the CDR3 is TGTGCTAGTGGACAGGCCTCTGGAAACACCATATATTTT. The full variable domain, its missing parts supplied by reference TRBV12-5 and TRBJ1-3, is DARVTQTPRHKVTEMGQEVTMRCQPILGHNTVFWYRQTMMQGLELLAYFRNRAPLDDSGMPKDRFSAEMPDATLATLKIQPSEPRDSAVYFCASGQASGNTIYFGEGSWLTVV.

The chain links TRBV29-1 to TRBJ1-2; TRBD1 aligns across 9 bases. Germline assignment: CDR1 SQVTM and CDR2 ANQGSEA. With V trimmed by 6 bases and J by 8 bases, 16 bases remained unmatched. The CDR3 loop spans 15 amino acids. CDR3 in DNA: TGCAGCGTCGGACGAAGCCCGGACAGGGGATTGGGCTACACCTTC. Its protein product is CSVGRSPDRGLGYTF.

V usage is TRBV5-8 and J usage is TRBJ1-4, with D perhaps TRBD1 (5 bases). Trimming took 4 bases from V and 3 from J, leaving 13 bases between them. CDR3 size: 15 residues. Germline V gene data show CDR1 as SGHTS and CDR2 as YDEGEE. CDR3 sequence reads: CASSEGLQANEKLFF. In DNA form, the CDR3 reads TGTGCCAGCAGCGAAGGACTACAGGCTAATGAAAAACTGTTTTTT. Based on the CDR3 plus reference TRBV5-8 and TRBJ1-4, the full variable domain is EAGVTQSPTHLIKTRGQQATLRCSPISGHTSVYWYQQALGLGLQFLLWYDEGEERNRGNFPPRFSGRQFPNYSSELNVNALELEDSALYLCASSEGLQANEKLFFGSGTQLSVL.

This chain connects TRBV25-1 to TRBJ2-7; TRBD1 matches at 7 bases. V lost 4 bases, J lost 2 bases, and 8 bases stayed unmatched. CDR1 and CDR2 (germline): MGHDK, SYGVNS. This CDR3 contains 15 residues. As DNA, the CDR3 is TGTGCCAGCAGTGCCTCCGACAGGGACCCCTACGAGCAGTACTTC. Translating gives CASSASDRDPYEQYF.

The chain uses TRBV6-5 and TRBJ2-2, with 12 bases matching TRBD2. Germline CDR1 MNHEY, CDR2 SVGAGI. The CDR3 consists of 15 residues. Losses at the gene ends were 5 bases for V and 6 bases for J; bases not matched to a gene: 4. CDR3 DNA sequence: TGTGCCAGCAGTCAACTAGCGGGGGGTGCCGGGGAGCTGTTTTTT. Translation gives CASSQLAGGAGELFF.

This clone came up once. V and J are TRBV30 and TRBJ1-2; D unresolved. Germline CDR1 and CDR2: GTSNPN and SVGIG (reference sequence). This CDR3 has 13 amino acids. The V end was cut by 2 bases, the J end by 0 bases, with 7 bases between. CDR3 sequence: CAWSRSSNYGYTF. The DNA for the CDR3 is TGTGCCTGGAGTAGGAGTTCTAACTATGGCTACACCTTC. Supplemented by reference TRBV30 and TRBJ1-2, the full variable domain reads SQTIHQWPATLVQPVGSPLSLECTVEGTSNPNLYWYRQAAGRGLQLLFYSVGIGQISSEVPQNLSASRPQDRQFILSSKKLLLSDSGFYLCAWSRSSNYGYTFGSGTRLTVV.

This clone has only one observation. This rearrangement joins TRBV5-6 to TRBJ2-2, with no clear D. The CDR3 totals 14 residues. Per the germline V gene, CDR1 is SGHDT and CDR2 is YYEEEE. The germline V and J ends were trimmed by 2 bases and 8 bases, with 13 bases remaining between them. The DNA for the CDR3 is TGTGCCAGCAGCTTCCTTTACGTGGCTGGGGAGCTGTTTTTT. Translated: CASSFLYVAGELFF.

This chain joins TRBV28 and TRBJ1-5; D not resolved. The CDR3 totals 16 residues. V lost 7 bases to trimming and J lost 0 bases, with 16 bases between them. Germline V CDR1 and CDR2: MDHEN, SYDVKM. CDR3 loop: CASNQASLGSNQPQHF. As DNA, the CDR3 is TGTGCCAGCAACCAAGCTTCTCTCGGTAGCAATCAGCCCCAGCATTTT.

The rearrangement joins TRBV3-1 (or the pseudogene TRBV3-2) to TRBJ2-1; perhaps TRBD2 as D (5 bases). V lost 0 bases to trimming and J lost 4 bases, with 19 bases between them. Per the germline V gene, CDR1 is LGHDT and CDR2 is YNNKEL (reference sequence). This CDR3 region has 18 residues. CDR3 region: CASSQDGKPRGIYNEQFF. The CDR3 nucleotides read TGTGCCAGCAGCCAAGATGGGAAACCTCGGGGAATTTACAATGAGCAGTTCTTC.

The chain recombines TRBV7-2 with TRBJ2-3, with a possible D match to TRBD1 (5 bases). V was pared by 0 bases and J by 0 bases, with 19 bases between. The CDR3 covers 19 residues. The germline V gene has CDR1 SGHTA and CDR2 FQGNSA. The CDR3 loop reads CASSLAWELWGPSTDTQYF. For the CDR3, the DNA is TGTGCCAGCAGCTTAGCGTGGGAACTGTGGGGCCCTAGCACAGATACGCAGTATTTT. Using reference TRBV7-2 and TRBJ2-3 for the parts outside the CDR3, the full variable domain is GAGVSQSPSNKVTEKGKDVELRCDPISGHTALYWYRQSLGQGLEFLIYFQGNSAPDKSGLPSDRFSAERTGGSVSTLTIQRTQQEDSAVYLCASSLAWELWGPSTDTQYFGPGTRLTVL.

The chain combines TRBV29-1 with TRBJ2-5, with TRBD2 matching over 9 bases. Looked up from germline, CDR1 is SQVTM and CDR2 is ANQGSEA. With V trimmed by 1 base and J by 5 bases, 8 bases remained unmatched. CDR3 size: 15 residues. CDR3 DNA: TGCAGCGTTGAAGGGAGACTAGCGGAAGGGGAGACCCAGTACTTC. This gives the protein CSVEGRLAEGETQYF.

This chain uses TRBV4-1 with TRBJ2-7; D is undetermined. Trimming removed 4 bases at V and 5 bases at J, with 18 bases between. This CDR3 has 15 amino acids. The germline V gene encodes CDR1 MGHRA and CDR2 YSYEKL. This CDR3 reads CASSLLSTRVNEQYF. The CDR3 coding sequence is TGCGCCAGCAGCCTGCTCTCCACCCGGGTGAACGAGCAGTACTTC.

This clone was observed a few times. The chain is built from TRBV6-5 and TRBJ1-2, with D perhaps matching TRBD1 (6 bases). The length of the CDR3 is 13 residues. Germline assignment: CDR1 MNHEY and CDR2 SVGAGI. Trimming removed 4 bases from V and 7 bases from J, with 13 bases in between. The CDR3 DNA reads as TGTGCCAGCAGTTTCGGACAGACGCGTGGCTACACCTTC. This translates into CASSFGQTRGYTF.

The rearrangement links TRBV7-2 to TRBJ2-6, with TRBD2 matching over 7 bases. V lost 4 bases and J lost 2; bases outside the gene matches: 5. Germline-derived CDR1 and CDR2 are SGHTA and FQGNSA. The CDR3 spans 16 residues. DNA of the CDR3: TGTGCCAGCAGCTCATTGGGGGGGGCTGGGGCCAACGTCCTGACTTTC. This translates into CASSSLGGAGANVLTF.

In this sample, this clone turned up many times. As DNA, the CDR3 is TGCGCCAGCAGTGCGACAGGTGATAGCTCCTACGAGCAGTACTTC. Translated: CASSATGDSSYEQYF. This sequence joins TRBV5-1 and TRBJ2-7; TRBD1 might be the D (6 bases). This CDR3 has 15 residues. Germline values: CDR1 SGHRS, CDR2 YFSETQ. V was trimmed by 5 bases and J by 0 bases, leaving 15 bases between them.

V gene TRBV15 combines with J gene TRBJ2-1; D possibly corresponds to TRBD1 (6 bases). Germline-derived CDR1 and CDR2 are LNHNV and YYDKDF (reference sequence). Trimming removed 0 bases from V and 7 bases from J, with 16 bases in between. The CDR3 covers 16 residues. The CDR3: CATSRDLIERGNEQFF. CDR3 in DNA: TGTGCCACCAGCAGAGATCTAATCGAGAGGGGGAATGAGCAGTTCTTC.

The V call is TRBV19, the J call TRBJ1-4, with D possibly being TRBD1 (5 bases). The V gene's germline CDR1 is LNHDA and CDR2 SQIVND (reference sequence). This CDR3 region has 16 residues. Trimming cost V 0 bases and J 6 bases, with 14 bases left between them. The CDR3 sequence: CASSIEIQAPYEKLFF. The CDR3 coding sequence is TGTGCCAGTAGTATAGAGATACAGGCCCCATATGAAAAACTGTTTTTT.